Listed below are T cell receptor beta chains from one sample, sequenced in a study of Ad26.COV2.S vaccination and SARS-CoV-2 variants. Sequencing was performed with immunoSEQ multiplex PCR; in TCRdb, only in-frame clones are kept and a portion is missing. The sample lists roughly 100,000 clones, around 82% occurring once. The sample here was peripheral blood, taken after recovery from COVID-19. Receptor source: a human donor who had recovered from COVID-19. CDR3s include the opening cysteine and the closing phenylalanine or tryptophan. Fields, in order: V gene, J gene, clone size, D gene, CDR3 DNA, CDR3 protein. A D gene is named only where the DNA matches it firmly. Some rows mark clone size as missing; the rest say once, few, many or name a class of expanded clone.

V: TRBV6-2/TRBV6-3
J: TRBJ1-4
size: .
D: .
DNA: TGTGCCAGCAGCGACTTCAGGGAAAAACTGTTTTTT
CDR3: CASSDFREKLFF

V: TRBV5-6
J: TRBJ1-1
size: .
D: .
DNA: TGTGCCAGCAGCCCAAGAGGCCTCAACACTGAAGCTTTCTTT
CDR3: CASSPRGLNTEAFF

V: TRBV29-1
J: TRBJ1-1
size: once
D: TRBD1
DNA: TGCAGCGTCGTGACCCATCGGGACAGCCTGCCAGCTTTCTTT
CDR3: CSVVTHRDSLPAFF

V: TRBV6-5
J: TRBJ1-1
size: .
D: TRBD1
DNA: TGTGCCAGCAGTTACGGGACAGAGAACACTGAAGCTTTCTTT
CDR3: CASSYGTENTEAFF

V: TRBV19
J: TRBJ1-4
size: .
D: .
DNA: TGTGCCAGTAGTCCCCTCTCTCGAATGACGGACCGCCAAAATGAAAAACTGTTTTTT
CDR3: CASSPLSRMTDRQNEKLFF

V: TRBV11-2
J: TRBJ2-7
size: .
D: .
DNA: TGTGCCAGCAGCTTAGAGGCAAACCTGAAAACAGTGCAGTACTTC
CDR3: CASSLEANLKTVQYF

V: TRBV29-1
J: TRBJ2-1
size: .
D: .
DNA: TGCAGCGTTGTGTACACCCCGGGGGAGCAGTTCTTC
CDR3: CSVVYTPGEQFF

V: TRBV19
J: TRBJ1-2
size: .
D: TRBD1
DNA: TGTGCCAGTACTGACAGGGGCTATGGCTACACCTTC
CDR3: CASTDRGYGYTF

V: TRBV30
J: TRBJ1-1
size: .
D: .
DNA: TGTGCCTGGAGTAGCCTCTTCACTGAAGCTTTCTTT
CDR3: CAWSSLFTEAFF

V: TRBV5-6
J: TRBJ2-1
size: few
D: TRBD2
DNA: TGTGCCAGCAGCTTGGGACTAGCGGGGGGGCCGGGTATGGGTGAGCAGTTCTTC
CDR3: CASSLGLAGGPGMGEQFF

V: TRBV25-1
J: TRBJ1-1
size: .
D: .
DNA: TGTGCCAGCAGTGGGCCCCTAACTGAAGCTTTCTTT
CDR3: CASSGPLTEAFF

V: TRBV6-5
J: TRBJ1-1
size: .
D: .
DNA: TGTGCCAGCAGTTATGGAGCGGGAAACACTGAAGCTTTCTTT
CDR3: CASSYGAGNTEAFF

V: TRBV6-5
J: TRBJ2-7
size: .
D: .
DNA: TGTGCCAGCGAAACTGACCTGGGAGGAAAGCAGTACTTC
CDR3: CASETDLGGKQYF

V: TRBV2
J: TRBJ2-3
size: .
D: TRBD1
DNA: TGTGCCAGCAGCTTCCCCCCGGGACAGGGAACAGATACGCAGTATTTT
CDR3: CASSFPPGQGTDTQYF

V: TRBV7-9
J: TRBJ2-5
size: .
D: TRBD1
DNA: TGTGCCAGCAGCTTAGAGAACAGGGGAGAGACCCAGTACTTC
CDR3: CASSLENRGETQYF

V: TRBV21-1
J: TRBJ2-2
size: .
D: .
DNA: TGTGCCAGCAGCAAAGGAGACGTTGGGATACGAGTAACCGGGGAGCTGTTTTTT
CDR3: CASSKGDVGIRVTGELFF

V: TRBV19
J: TRBJ1-6
size: .
D: .
DNA: TGTGCCAGTAGTATCCTCAACGGGGCCCTCCACTTT
CDR3: CASSILNGALHF

V: TRBV10-1
J: TRBJ1-1
size: .
D: .
DNA: TGCGCCAGCAGTGCTGAGGTGAACACTGAAGCTTTCTTT
CDR3: CASSAEVNTEAFF

V: TRBV24-1
J: TRBJ2-1
size: .
D: .
DNA: TGTGCCACCAGTAAACAGGGAAGGAGTGAGCAGTTCTTC
CDR3: CATSKQGRSEQFF

V: TRBV5-1
J: TRBJ2-5
size: .
D: .
DNA: TGCGCCAGCAGCTTCTCTACGGCCGGTCAAGAGACCCAGTACTTC
CDR3: CASSFSTAGQETQYF

V: TRBV6-1
J: TRBJ1-5
size: .
D: .
DNA: TGTGCCAGCAGTGAACAGGATAGGGCAAATCAGCCCCAGCATTTT
CDR3: CASSEQDRANQPQHF

V: TRBV10-3
J: TRBJ2-5
size: .
D: .
DNA: TGTGCCATCAGCCCCCGGGACGGCAAAGCGGAGACCCAGTACTTC
CDR3: CAISPRDGKAETQYF

V: TRBV5-4
J: TRBJ2-5
size: .
D: TRBD2
DNA: TGTGCCAGCAGCTTGTTTTTTAGCGGGGGTTCCCAAGAGACCCAGTACTTC
CDR3: CASSLFFSGGSQETQYF

V: TRBV29-1
J: TRBJ1-1
size: few
D: .
DNA: TGCAGCGTCATACGTTCCACTCTTGAAGCTTTCTTT
CDR3: CSVIRSTLEAFF

V: TRBV2
J: TRBJ1-5
size: .
D: .
DNA: TGTGCCAGCAATTTGGGGTTCAATCAGCCCCAGCATTTT
CDR3: CASNLGFNQPQHF

V: TRBV12-3/TRBV12-4
J: TRBJ1-1
size: .
D: .
DNA: TGTGCCAGCAGTTCCTCGGGGGTAACTGAAGCTTTCTTT
CDR3: CASSSSGVTEAFF

V: TRBV5-4
J: TRBJ2-2
size: .
D: .
DNA: TGTGCCAGCAGCTTGGGCACAGGGTCCGGGGAGCTGTTTTTT
CDR3: CASSLGTGSGELFF